Below, 20 T cell receptor beta chains from the same sample are listed, as sequenced in a study of T cells in Graves' hyperthyroidism and ophthalmopathy. Authors of the study amplified TCR beta CDR3 regions from RNA transcripts. The HTBI primer set served for first-round RT-PCR of the TCR CDR3. A single record per CDR3 protein comes from TCRdb applying MiXCR to the multiplex PCR reads. Of some 490,000 distinct CDR3 sequences in the sample, roughly a sixth were seen once. Sequencing was done on a sample of blood. The origin of the receptors is a woman aged 25-40 years with Graves' ophthalmopathy.

This clonotype was seen a handful of times. The rearrangement joins TRBV5-4 to TRBJ2-3; D gene ambiguous. The CDR3 loop spans 17 amino acids. Trimming removed 0 bases at V and 5 bases at J, with 19 bases between. Looked up from germline, CDR1 is SGHNT and CDR2 is YYREEE (reference sequence). The CDR3 sequence is CASSLEVWSAQEDTQYF. DNA for the CDR3: TGTGCCAGCAGCTTGGAGGTTTGGTCAGCCCAAGAAGATACGCAGTATTTT.

This clonotype was detected ten times or more. J is TRBJ2-1 and V is TRBV6-1, with D unclear. This CDR3 is 15 amino acids long. Germline V lookup: CDR1 MNHNS, CDR2 SASEGT. Trimming took off 5 bases at V and 3 bases at J, with 14 bases between the two ends. The CDR3 nucleotides are TGTGCCAGCAGTTACGCCGTGGGAAACTACAATGAGCAGTTCTTC. Protein: CASSYAVGNYNEQFF.

V is TRBV20-1 and J is TRBJ2-7; 8 bases map to TRBD1. This CDR3 is 11 amino acids long. Trimming cost V 5 bases and J 5 bases; bases outside gene matches: 2. Germline V CDR1 and CDR2: DFQATT, SNEGSKA (reference sequence). The CDR3 is CSADRGHEQYF. The CDR3 region has the DNA TGCAGTGCTGACAGGGGACACGAGCAGTACTTC.

The genes are TRBV11-2 and TRBJ2-3; no clear D. The CDR3 totals 14 residues. Germline assignment: CDR1 SGHAT and CDR2 FQNNGV. V lost 7 bases to trimming and J lost 0 bases, with 11 bases between them. The CDR3 loop is CASTRGRSTDTQYF. CDR3 bases: TGTGCCAGCACCCGCGGCAGGAGCACAGATACGCAGTATTTT.

V and J are TRBV7-3 and TRBJ2-1; 8 nucleotides agree with TRBD2. With V trimmed by 4 bases and J by 3 bases, 5 bases remained unmatched. CDR3 length equals 15 residues. The germline V gene has CDR1 SGHTA and CDR2 FQGTGA. The CDR3 sequence: CASSSAGVGYNEQFF. CDR3 DNA sequence: TGTGCCAGCAGCTCAGCGGGAGTAGGCTACAATGAGCAGTTCTTC.

This clonotype was observed at least ten times. The chain couples TRBV11-2 to TRBJ2-5, with D uncertain. CDR1 and CDR2 from the germline V gene are SGHAT and FQNNGV. Trimming cost V 3 bases and J 5 bases, with 1 base left between them. The CDR3 runs 10 residues. CDR3 sequence (DNA): TGTGCCAGCAGCTTTGAGACCCAGTACTTC. Translating it yields CASSFETQYF. Full variable domain (rest looked up from reference TRBV11-2 and TRBJ2-5): EAGVAQSPRYKIIEKRQSVAFWCNPISGHATLYWYQQILGQGPKLLIQFQNNGVVDDSQLPKDRFSAERLKGVDSTLKIQPAKLEDSAVYLCASSFETQYFGPGTRLLVL.

This clonotype was observed many times. J is TRBJ2-7 and V is TRBV4-3, with 7 bases lining up with TRBD2. The CDR3 contains 17 residues. V shed 0 bases and J 0 bases; nucleotides not matched to a gene: 8. Germline assignment: CDR1 LGHNA and CDR2 YSLEER. The chain's CDR3 is CASSQDSVAGFSYEQYF. CDR3 in DNA: TGCGCCAGCAGCCAAGATAGTGTAGCGGGTTTCTCCTACGAGCAGTACTTC.

This clonotype was seen only a few times. The chain couples TRBV7-9 to TRBJ1-1; D unclear. The CDR3 is made up of 13 amino acids. V was clipped by 6 bases and J by 4 bases, with 12 bases between them. Germline CDR1 SEHNR, CDR2 FQNEAQ (reference sequence). The CDR3, as DNA: TGTGCCAGCAGACGACGGGAGGGCACTGAAGCTTTCTTT. Residues: CASRRREGTEAFF.

Ten or more counts support this clonotype. The genes are TRBV2 and TRBJ2-5; 11 bases are shared with TRBD2. Per germline, CDR1 SNHLY and CDR2 FYNNEI. The CDR3 has 15 residues. Trimming at V came to 1 base and at J to 3 bases, leaving 1 base not matched to a gene. The CDR3 is CASSEELAGEETQYF. The CDR3 coding sequence is TGTGCCAGCAGTGAAGAACTAGCGGGAGAAGAGACCCAGTACTTC.

This clonotype showed up many times. The chain joins TRBV7-8 to TRBJ1-5, with D unclear. This CDR3 has 16 residues. With 4 bases removed from V and 5 bases from J, the gap between germline ends came to 18 bases. Germline V gives CDR1 SGHVS, CDR2 FQNEAQ. The CDR3 protein is CASSSRSSRDHQPQHF. The CDR3 DNA follows: TGTGCCAGCAGCTCAAGGTCCTCCCGGGATCATCAGCCCCAGCATTTT.

The rearrangement uses TRBV25-1 and TRBJ2-2, with a possible D match to TRBD1 (6 bases). V lost 2 bases and J 4 bases, leaving 17 bases between the germline ends. The germline V gene encodes CDR1 MGHDK and CDR2 SYGVNS. This CDR3 contains 17 residues. Here the CDR3 reads CASSEKVRGYSTGELFF. In DNA, the CDR3 is TGTGCCAGCAGTGAAAAAGTCAGGGGCTATAGCACCGGGGAGCTGTTTTTT.

This chain joins TRBV2 and TRBJ2-7, with 8 bases fitting TRBD1. This CDR3 is built from 12 residues. CDR1 is SNHLY and CDR2 is FYNNEI in the germline V gene. V lost 8 bases and J lost 7; bases outside the gene matches: 7. The DNA of the CDR3 is TGTGCCAGCGGACAGGGAATGGGGGAGCAGTACTTC. Amino acids: CASGQGMGEQYF.

This clonotype was seen repeatedly, ten times or more. The chain combines TRBV15 with TRBJ1-2; D is unresolved. The germline V gene has CDR1 LNHNV and CDR2 YYDKDF (reference sequence). V lost 0 bases, J lost 8 bases, and 13 bases lay in between. The CDR3 is 14 residues long. The CDR3: CATSRDLGPGGYTF. CDR3 DNA sequence: TGTGCCACCAGCAGAGATCTGGGTCCCGGGGGCTACACCTTC.

As regards this clonotype: A much larger clone differs from this one at a single base, so this may be a read error. CDR3 amino acids: CSARDRRRADTQYF. CDR3 DNA sequence: TGCAGTGCTAGAGATCGCCGTCGCGCAGATACGCAGTATTTT. This sequence joins TRBV20-1 and TRBJ2-3; D is unclear. V lost 0 bases and J lost 4, with 11 bases in between. This CDR3 has 14 residues. Germline CDR1 reads DFQATT; CDR2 reads SNEGSKA (reference sequence).

At least ten counts were recorded for this clonotype. V and J are TRBV20-1 and TRBJ2-1; TRBD2 is a possible D gene (6 bases). V dropped 3 bases and J dropped 2 bases, with 11 bases sitting between them. CDR3 length: 14 amino acids. Per germline, CDR1 DFQATT and CDR2 SNEGSKA (reference sequence). CDR3 sequence (DNA): TGCAGTGCTAGGGGACTCCGAACCTACAATGAGCAGTTCTTC. Its protein product is CSARGLRTYNEQFF.

This clonotype was counted between two and nine times. The genes are TRBV20-1 and TRBJ2-7; D possibly corresponds to TRBD2 (6 bases). CDR3 length: 12 residues. Between the trimmed V and J ends, which lost 5 bases and 6 bases, there was a span of 14 bases. The V gene's germline CDR1 is DFQATT and CDR2 SNEGSKA (reference sequence). The CDR3 coding sequence is TGCAGTGCTCCTAAGCCCGGGGGCGAGCAGTACTTC. Its protein is CSAPKPGGEQYF.

In its sample, this clonotype was seen many times. The rearrangement links TRBV7-2 to TRBJ2-7, with D possibly called TRBD1 or TRBD2 (5 bases each). Germline V gene data show CDR1 as SGHTA and CDR2 as FQGNSA. V was cut by 3 bases and J by 4 bases, with 22 bases left in between. CDR3 size: 17 residues. The CDR3 DNA follows: TGTGCCAGCAGCTTGGCCCCGACCGGGGCCAATGTTTACGAGCAGTACTTC. Translated: CASSLAPTGANVYEQYF.

Ten or more counts support this clonotype. The chain employs TRBV5-1 and TRBJ2-3; 11 bases are shared with TRBD2. Germline CDR1 reads SGHRS; CDR2 reads YFSETQ. V lost 3 bases and J lost 6; bases outside the gene matches: 9. This CDR3 is built from 16 residues. CDR3 in amino acids: CASSWGGLAVVDTQYF. The CDR3, as DNA: TGCGCCAGCAGCTGGGGGGGACTAGCGGTGGTGGATACGCAGTATTTT.

A note on this clonotype: An end of the junction differs from the germline gene, which may be a read error. The chain has TRBV7-7 and TRBJ2-2, with D perhaps matching TRBD2 (5 bases). The CDR3 covers 17 residues. Germline V gene data show CDR1 as SSHAT and CDR2 as FNYEAQ (reference sequence). The CDR3 protein is CASSLASEGPGTGELFF. The CDR3 DNA follows: TGTGCTAGCAGCTTAGCGTCCGAGGGTCCGGGCACCGGGGAGCTGTTTTTT.

This chain uses TRBV19 with TRBJ1-1; perhaps TRBD1 as D (5 bases). V gave up 9 bases and J gave up 0 bases, with 14 bases separating them. The V gene's germline CDR1 is LNHDA and CDR2 SQIVND (reference sequence). There are 14 residues in the CDR3. The CDR3 loop is CASAIGHLNTEAFF. CDR3 DNA: TGTGCCAGCGCGATCGGACATTTGAACACTGAAGCTTTCTTT.